Listed here are 10 T cell receptor beta chains from one sample, sequenced in a study of blood T cells in healthy people across ages. A J-beta primer mix and a sample-barcoded 5' primer were used in a second PCR of about 7 to 12 cycles. TCRdb called the 5' RACE reads again in MiXCR, with one record for every CDR3 protein. The sample gives roughly 650,000 distinct CDR3 sequences, roughly 30% of which show up once; approximately 15% is in the top ten. Sequenced input: blood. Every receptor here comes from a woman older than 75 in good health.

Regarding this clonotype: Since a much larger clone is just one base distant, this may be a read error. The rearrangement joins TRBV5-1 to TRBJ2-7, with D unclear. CDR3 length: 15 amino acids. CDR1 and CDR2 (germline): SGHRS, YFSETQ. Here the CDR3 DNA reads TGCGCCGGCAGCTCGGTCCCAGGCCTCCCCCACGAGCAGTACTTC. Translation gives CAGSSVPGLPHEQYF.

The chain recombines TRBV7-2 with TRBJ1-2; D is uncertain. The CDR3 consists of 16 residues. The V end lost 8 bases, the J end lost 8 bases, and 27 bases lay between the germline ends. CDR1 is SGHTA and CDR2 is FQGNSA in the germline V gene. In DNA, the CDR3 is TGTGCCAGCTATTTCCATGGCTTTGGGTCATTTCAGGGCTACACCTTC. Encoded protein: CASYFHGFGSFQGYTF.

J is TRBJ1-1 and V is TRBV20-1, with TRBD1 as a possible D gene (5 bases). The CDR3 length is 9 residues. The V end was cut by 8 bases, the J end by 14 bases, with 15 bases between. CDR1 is DFQATT, CDR2 SNEGSKA, per germline (reference sequence). The CDR3 loop reads CSPGTLGFF. The DNA for the CDR3 is TGCAGTCCCGGGACTCTGGGCTTCTTT.

The chain carries TRBV7-9 and TRBJ2-1, with TRBD2 matching 10 bases. Trimming took 7 bases from V and 0 from J; bases not matched to a gene: 9. Germline assignment: CDR1 SEHNR and CDR2 FQNEAQ (reference sequence). CDR3 length: 17 amino acids. The CDR3 spells CASILAGAFSSYNEQFF. The CDR3 bases are TGTGCCAGCATCCTAGCGGGAGCCTTTAGCTCCTACAATGAGCAGTTCTTC.

This chain connects TRBV12-3 or TRBV12-4 to TRBJ1-1; 7 bases map to TRBD1. V was clipped by 8 bases and J by 3 bases; unmatched bases: 21. The CDR3 is 18 amino acids. For the CDR3, the DNA is TGTGCCAGCGCCATCCATCACCCGGGACAGCTAACATACACTGAAGCTTTCTTT. Translated, it gives CASAIHHPGQLTYTEAFF.

This clonotype has ten or more counts. V gene TRBV7-3 combines with J gene TRBJ2-1; D unclear. CDR1 is SGHTA and CDR2 is FQGTGA in the germline V gene. The CDR3 is 16 residues long. Trimming pared 2 bases from V and 3 bases from J, leaving 14 bases between. CDR3 protein: CASSLSPALDYNEQFF. The DNA for the CDR3 is TGTGCCAGCAGCTTATCGCCGGCACTCGACTACAATGAGCAGTTCTTC. The full variable domain, rest sourced from reference TRBV7-3 and TRBJ2-1, is GAGVSQTPSNKVTEKGKYVELRCDPISGHTALYWYRQSLGQGPEFLIYFQGTGAADDSGLPNDRFFAVRPEGSVSTLKIQRTERGDSAVYLCASSLSPALDYNEQFFGPGTRLTVL.

At least ten counts were recorded for this clonotype. The chain has TRBV6-2 or TRBV6-3 and TRBJ1-2; D is ambiguous. With 4 bases removed from V and 7 bases from J, the gap between germline ends came to 19 bases. The CDR3 extends over 15 amino acids. The germline gives CDR1 MNHEY, CDR2 SVGEGT. For the CDR3, the DNA is TGTGCCAGCAGTTTTCTACTCATTGGGAAAAGTGGCTACACCTTC. Translating gives CASSFLLIGKSGYTF.

This chain joins TRBV6-1 and TRBJ1-4; 8 positions agree with TRBD1. Germline V gene data show CDR1 as MNHNS and CDR2 as SASEGT. The CDR3 runs 15 residues. J gave up 2 bases and V 7 bases, and 6 bases lay outside the gene matches. This chain's CDR3 is CASTWTGITNEKLFF. CDR3 bases: TGTGCCAGCACCTGGACAGGGATCACTAATGAAAAACTGTTTTTT.

This chain connects TRBV5-6 to TRBJ2-7; 8 bases match TRBD1. The DNA end is a closer match to TRBJ2-5, so the J assignment may be wrong. There are 15 residues in the CDR3. Germline CDR1 is SGHDT and CDR2 is YYEEEE. The CDR3: CASSPPDRGLETQYF. Here the CDR3 DNA reads TGTGCCAGCAGCCCGCCTGACAGGGGATTAGAGACCCAGTACTTC.

This clonotype showed up just a few times. The chain recombines TRBV6-6 with TRBJ1-4; 7 nucleotides agree with TRBD1. J was trimmed by 4 bases and V by 6 bases; bases with no gene match: 8. The CDR3 runs to 15 residues. The germline V gene has CDR1 MNHNY and CDR2 SVGAGI (reference sequence). The DNA of the CDR3 is TGTGCCAGCAGGGGACAGCGCTTAAATAATGAAAAACTGTTTTTT. As protein: CASRGQRLNNEKLFF.